These T cell receptor beta chains were read from a single sample in a study of OX40 agonist ivuxolimab in advanced cancers. Clones were sequenced by immunoSEQ multiplex PCR, and TCRdb holds only the in-frame ones, with some missing. The sample includes tens of thousands of clones, around 93% of them seen just once. Sequences were derived from CD4+ or CD8+ T cells sorted from blood, sampled in a trial of the OX40 agonist ivuxolimab. Every receptor here comes from an adult with an advanced solid tumor such as melanoma, head and neck, liver or kidney cancer. Each CDR3 is given with its conserved first and last residue. A D gene is named only where the DNA matches it firmly. Size is stated for part of the rows, as once, few or many counts, or as a class when the clone is expanded.

j_call,v_call,clone_size,d_call,cdr3_nt,cdr3_aa
TRBJ2-5,TRBV10-1,NA,NA,TGCGCCAGCAGGCCCACAGGGATTGGGGAGACCCAGTACTTC,CASRPTGIGETQYF
TRBJ1-5,TRBV19,NA,NA,TGTGCCAGTACCGCAGGGTTCCAGCCCCAGCATTTT,CASTAGFQPQHF
TRBJ2-7,TRBV12-5,NA,NA,TGTGCTAGTGGTTTGGTACCGGGGCCAGCTCCCTACGAGCAGTACTTC,CASGLVPGPAPYEQYF
TRBJ1-1,TRBV2,NA,NA,TGTGCCAGCAGTGAACAGAATTGGACTGAAGCTTTCTTT,CASSEQNWTEAFF
TRBJ2-7,TRBV14,NA,NA,TGTGCCAGCAGCCAAGATTCGGGGGACCCCTACGAGCAGTACTTC,CASSQDSGDPYEQYF
TRBJ1-1,TRBV25-1,many,NA,TGTGCCAGCAGCTTAGGAACTGAAGCTTTCTTT,CASSLGTEAFF
TRBJ1-1,TRBV4-1,few,NA,TGCGCCAGCAGCCAATTAAACCACAGGGAAGGCATCAACACTGAAGCTTTCTTT,CASSQLNHREGINTEAFF
TRBJ2-1,TRBV9,NA,NA,TGTGCCAGCACCCCCCCGACTGACTACAAAGAGCAGTTCTTC,CASTPPTDYKEQFF
TRBJ2-7,TRBV6-5,NA,TRBD2,TGTGCCAGCAGTTACGAGCGGGGGGGGCTCTCCTACGAGCAGTACTTC,CASSYERGGLSYEQYF
TRBJ2-1,TRBV9,NA,NA,TGTGCCAGCAGCACTAGCAATGAGCAGTTCTTC,CASSTSNEQFF
TRBJ1-1,TRBV9,few,TRBD1,TGTGCCAGCAGCCCCACGGACAGGGACACTGAAGCTTTCTTT,CASSPTDRDTEAFF
TRBJ2-1,TRBV9,NA,NA,TGTGCCAGCAGCGACCCGGTTGGGGGGGCTGATGAGCAGTTCTTC,CASSDPVGGADEQFF
TRBJ2-1,TRBV18,once,NA,TGTGCCAGCTCACCATACGGACAAATTAGCTCCTACAATGAGCAGTTCTTC,CASSPYGQISSYNEQFF
TRBJ1-1,TRBV11-2,NA,NA,TGTGCCAGCAGCTTAGCCCCCAACCTGGGGGCTTTCTTT,CASSLAPNLGAFF
TRBJ2-7,TRBV4-1,NA,TRBD2,TGCGCCAGCAGCCAAGTCGGGGGGTCATACGAGCAGTACTTC,CASSQVGGSYEQYF
TRBJ2-6,TRBV15,NA,NA,TGTGCCACCAGCAGAGAAGGGACCGGCGGGGCCAACGTCCTGACTTTC,CATSREGTGGANVLTF
TRBJ2-1,TRBV6-1,once,TRBD2,TGTGCCAGCAGTGCCGGACTAGCGGGGGCCAATGAGCAGTTCTTC,CASSAGLAGANEQFF
TRBJ1-6,TRBV6-6,NA,NA,TGTGCCAGCGGATCGGGGCAGGGTACTCCTTCACCCCTCCACTTT,CASGSGQGTPSPLHF
TRBJ2-7,TRBV4-3,NA,TRBD2,TGCGCCAGCAGCCAAGATCGGGAGGGAGCCTACGAGCAGTACTTC,CASSQDREGAYEQYF